This T cell receptor beta chain was sequenced in a study of blood T cell repertoires in COVID-19. Background on the study: Italy, Spain and the United States were the sources of the convalescent and acute COVID-19 samples. T cells, B-cell-depleted T cells, or PBMCs provided the cDNA or gDNA that served as material.

This CDR3 has 15 amino acids. The ends were cut back, 1 base at V and 4 bases at J, with 12 bases in the middle. Germline-derived CDR1 and CDR2 are SGHNT and YENEEA. Original methodology: The authors estimated nucleated cell counts from reference gene primer amplification. Sequencing used immunoSEQ multiplex PCR; TCRdb keeps in-frame clones, though not all of them. The DNA gave D and trimming, while V, J and clone size come from that table. The sample has 340,000 or so clones; around four fifths are singletons. The chain has TRBV11-3 and TRBJ2-3, with a possible D match to TRBD2 (6 bases). The origin of this receptor is a man aged 25-45 years with active or convalescent COVID-19. The sequencing input was peripheral blood. In nucleotides, the CDR3 is TGTGCCAGCAGCTTAGTGACGGGAGTTGCAGATACGCAGTATTTT. This encodes CASSLVTGVADTQYF. Together with reference TRBV11-3 and TRBJ2-3, the CDR3 gives the full variable domain: EAGVVQSPRYKIIEKKQPVAFWCNPISGHNTLYWYLQNLGQGPELLIRYENEEAVDDSQLPKDRFSAERLKGVDSTLKIQPAELGDSAVYLCASSLVTGVADTQYFGPGTRLTVL.